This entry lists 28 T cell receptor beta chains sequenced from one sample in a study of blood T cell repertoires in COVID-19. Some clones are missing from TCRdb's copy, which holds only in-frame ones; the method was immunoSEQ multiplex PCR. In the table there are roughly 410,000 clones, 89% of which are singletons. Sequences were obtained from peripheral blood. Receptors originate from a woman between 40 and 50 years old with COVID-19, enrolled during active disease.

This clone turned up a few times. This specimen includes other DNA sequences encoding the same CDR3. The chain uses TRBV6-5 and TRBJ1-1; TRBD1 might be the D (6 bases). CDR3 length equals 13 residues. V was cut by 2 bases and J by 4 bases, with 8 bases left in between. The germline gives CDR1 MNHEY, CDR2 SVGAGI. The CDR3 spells CASSYGGVTEAFF. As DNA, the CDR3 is TGTGCCAGCAGTTACGGGGGCGTCACTGAAGCTTTCTTT.

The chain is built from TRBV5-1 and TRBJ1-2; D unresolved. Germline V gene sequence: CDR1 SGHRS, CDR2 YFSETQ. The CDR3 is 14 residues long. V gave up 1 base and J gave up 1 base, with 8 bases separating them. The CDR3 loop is CASSLSQNNYGYTF. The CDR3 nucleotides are TGCGCCAGCAGCTTGTCTCAGAATAACTATGGCTACACCTTC. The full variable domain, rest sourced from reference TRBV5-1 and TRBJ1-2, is KAGVTQTPRYLIKTRGQQVTLSCSPISGHRSVSWYQQTPGQGLQFLFEYFSETQRNKGNFPGRFSGRQFSNSRSEMNVSTLELGDSALYLCASSLSQNNYGYTFGSGTRLTVV.

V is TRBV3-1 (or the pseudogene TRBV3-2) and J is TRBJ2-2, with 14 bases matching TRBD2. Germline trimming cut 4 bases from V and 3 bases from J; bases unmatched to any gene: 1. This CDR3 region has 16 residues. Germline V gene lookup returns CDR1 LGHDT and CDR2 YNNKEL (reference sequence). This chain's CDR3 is CASSPGLAGDTGELFF. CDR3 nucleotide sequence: TGTGCCAGCAGCCCGGGACTAGCGGGAGACACCGGGGAGCTGTTTTTT.

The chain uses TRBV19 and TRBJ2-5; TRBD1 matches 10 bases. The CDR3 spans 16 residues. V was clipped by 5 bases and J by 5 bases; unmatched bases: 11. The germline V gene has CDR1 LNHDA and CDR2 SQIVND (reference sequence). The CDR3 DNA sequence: TGTGCCAGTAGTTCCCCCGGGACAGGGGTCGGGGAGACCCAGTACTTC. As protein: CASSSPGTGVGETQYF.

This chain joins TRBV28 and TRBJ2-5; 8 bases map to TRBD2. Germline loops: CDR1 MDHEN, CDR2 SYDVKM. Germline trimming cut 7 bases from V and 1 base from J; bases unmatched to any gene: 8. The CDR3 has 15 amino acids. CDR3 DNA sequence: TGTGCCAGCACCGGAGTAGCGGGATCCCAAGAGACCCAGTACTTC. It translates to CASTGVAGSQETQYF.

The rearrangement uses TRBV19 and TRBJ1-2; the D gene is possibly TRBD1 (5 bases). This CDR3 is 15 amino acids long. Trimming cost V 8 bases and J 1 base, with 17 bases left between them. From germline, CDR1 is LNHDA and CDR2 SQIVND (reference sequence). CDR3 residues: CASSLYSGGNYGYTF. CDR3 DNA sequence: TGTGCCAGTTCCCTATACTCCGGGGGTAACTATGGCTACACCTTC.

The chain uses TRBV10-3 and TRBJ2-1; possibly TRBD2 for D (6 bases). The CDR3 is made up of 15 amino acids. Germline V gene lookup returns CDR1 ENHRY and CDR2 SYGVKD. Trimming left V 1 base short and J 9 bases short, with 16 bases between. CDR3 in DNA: TGTGCCATCAGTGAGTGGCGGGAACAACGGAGTGAGCAGTTCTTC. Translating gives CAISEWREQRSEQFF.

CDR3 bases: TGTGCCAGCAGCTCTAGCACAGATACGCAGTATTTT. It codes for CASSSSTDTQYF. V is TRBV7-2 and J is TRBJ2-3; D ambiguous. Trimming removed 4 bases at V and 0 bases at J, with 2 bases between. Germline-derived CDR1 and CDR2 are SGHTA and FQGNSA. CDR3 size: 12 residues. Full variable domain (rest looked up from reference TRBV7-2 and TRBJ2-3): GAGVSQSPSNKVTEKGKDVELRCDPISGHTALYWYRQSLGQGLEFLIYFQGNSAPDKSGLPSDRFSAERTGGSVSTLTIQRTQQEDSAVYLCASSSSTDTQYFGPGTRLTVL.

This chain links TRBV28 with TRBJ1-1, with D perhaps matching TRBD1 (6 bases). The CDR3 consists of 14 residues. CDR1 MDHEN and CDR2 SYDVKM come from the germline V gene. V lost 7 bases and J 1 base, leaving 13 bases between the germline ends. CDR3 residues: CASTPGTKNTEAFF. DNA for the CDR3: TGTGCCAGCACACCCGGGACAAAGAACACTGAAGCTTTCTTT. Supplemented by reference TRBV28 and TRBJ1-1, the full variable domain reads DVKVTQSSRYLVKRTGEKVFLECVQDMDHENMFWYRQDPGLGLRLIYFSYDVKMKEKGDIPEGYSVSREKKERFSLILESASTNQTSMYLCASTPGTKNTEAFFGQGTRLTVV.

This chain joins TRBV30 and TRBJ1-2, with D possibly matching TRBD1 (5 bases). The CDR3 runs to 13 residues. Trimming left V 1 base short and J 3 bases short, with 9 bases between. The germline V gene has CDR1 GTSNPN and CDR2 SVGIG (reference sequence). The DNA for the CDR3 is TGTGCCTGGAGTGAGGACAACTACTATGGCTACACCTTC. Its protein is CAWSEDNYYGYTF.

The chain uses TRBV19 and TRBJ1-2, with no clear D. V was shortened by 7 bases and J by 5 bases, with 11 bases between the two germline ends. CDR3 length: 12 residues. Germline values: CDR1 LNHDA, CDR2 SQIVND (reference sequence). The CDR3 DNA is TGTGCCAGTAATGAGGGATTTTATGGCTACACCTTC. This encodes CASNEGFYGYTF. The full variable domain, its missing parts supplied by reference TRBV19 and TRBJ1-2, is DGGITQSPKYLFRKEGQNVTLSCEQNLNHDAMYWYRQDPGQGLRLIYYSQIVNDFQKGDIAEGYSVSREKKESFPLTVTSAQKNPTAFYLCASNEGFYGYTFGSGTRLTVV.

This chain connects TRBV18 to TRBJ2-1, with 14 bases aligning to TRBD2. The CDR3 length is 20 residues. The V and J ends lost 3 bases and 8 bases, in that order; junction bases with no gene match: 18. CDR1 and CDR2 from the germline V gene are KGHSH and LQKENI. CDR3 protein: CASSPSGTSGSPYRADEQFF. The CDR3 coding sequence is TGTGCCAGCTCACCCTCCGGGACTAGCGGGAGCCCCTACCGTGCGGATGAGCAGTTCTTC.

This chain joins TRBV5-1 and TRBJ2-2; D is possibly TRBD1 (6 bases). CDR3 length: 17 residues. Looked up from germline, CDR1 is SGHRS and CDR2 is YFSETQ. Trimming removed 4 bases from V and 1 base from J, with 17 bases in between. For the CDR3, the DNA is TGCGCCAGCAGCAACCTCAGGACAGAGCTGAACACCGGGGAGCTGTTTTTT. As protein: CASSNLRTELNTGELFF.

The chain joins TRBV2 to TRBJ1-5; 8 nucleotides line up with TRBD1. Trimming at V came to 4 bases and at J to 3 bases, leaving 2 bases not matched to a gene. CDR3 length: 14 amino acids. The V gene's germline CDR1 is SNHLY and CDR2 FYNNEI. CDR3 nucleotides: TGTGCCAGCAGTGCGGACAGGGTCAATCAGCCCCAGCATTTT. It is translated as CASSADRVNQPQHF.

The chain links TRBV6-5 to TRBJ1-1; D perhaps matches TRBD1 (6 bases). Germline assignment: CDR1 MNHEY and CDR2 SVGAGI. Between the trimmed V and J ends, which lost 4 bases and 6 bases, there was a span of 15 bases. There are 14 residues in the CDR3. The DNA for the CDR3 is TGTGCCAGCAGTTTGGACAGTAGACGCGCTGAAGCTTTCTTT. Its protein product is CASSLDSRRAEAFF.

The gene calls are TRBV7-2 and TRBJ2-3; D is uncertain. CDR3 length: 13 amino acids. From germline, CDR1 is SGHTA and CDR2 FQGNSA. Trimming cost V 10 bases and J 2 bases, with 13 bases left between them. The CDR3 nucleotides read TGTGCCATCCTTAGTATTACCACAGATACGCAGTATTTT. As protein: CAILSITTDTQYF. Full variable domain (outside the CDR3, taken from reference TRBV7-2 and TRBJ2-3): GAGVSQSPSNKVTEKGKDVELRCDPISGHTALYWYRQSLGQGLEFLIYFQGNSAPDKSGLPSDRFSAERTGGSVSTLTIQRTQQEDSAVYLCAILSITTDTQYFGPGTRLTVL.

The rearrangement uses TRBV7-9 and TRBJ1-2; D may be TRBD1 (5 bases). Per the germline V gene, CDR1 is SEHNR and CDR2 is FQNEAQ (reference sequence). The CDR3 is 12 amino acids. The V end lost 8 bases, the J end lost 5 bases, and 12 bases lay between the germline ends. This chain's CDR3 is CASAREGYGYTF. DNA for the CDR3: TGTGCCAGCGCCAGGGAGGGATATGGCTACACCTTC. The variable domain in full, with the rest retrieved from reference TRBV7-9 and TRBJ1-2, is DTGVSQNPRHKITKRGQNVTFRCDPISEHNRLYWYRQTLGQGPEFLTYFQNEAQLEKSRLLSDRFSAERPKGSFSTLEIQRTEQGDSAMYLCASAREGYGYTFGSGTRLTVV.

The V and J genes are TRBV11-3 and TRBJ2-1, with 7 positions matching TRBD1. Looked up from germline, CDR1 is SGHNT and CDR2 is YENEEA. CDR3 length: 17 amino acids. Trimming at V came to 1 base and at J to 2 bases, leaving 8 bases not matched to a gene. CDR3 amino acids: CASSLGTGPNAYNEQFF. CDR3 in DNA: TGTGCCAGCAGCTTAGGGACAGGTCCGAATGCCTACAATGAGCAGTTCTTC.

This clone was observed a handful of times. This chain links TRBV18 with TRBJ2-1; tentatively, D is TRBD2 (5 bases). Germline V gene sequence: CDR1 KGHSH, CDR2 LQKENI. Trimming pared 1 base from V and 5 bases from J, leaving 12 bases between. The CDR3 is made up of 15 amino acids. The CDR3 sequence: CASSPLKSGNNEQFF. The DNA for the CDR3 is TGTGCCAGCTCACCACTGAAGAGCGGCAACAATGAGCAGTTCTTC.

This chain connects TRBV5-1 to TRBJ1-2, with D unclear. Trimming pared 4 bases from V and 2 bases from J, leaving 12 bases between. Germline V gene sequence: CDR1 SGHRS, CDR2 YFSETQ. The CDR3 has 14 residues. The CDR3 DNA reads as TGCGCCAGCAGCGCCGGAACGGGGAACTATGGCTACACCTTC. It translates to CASSAGTGNYGYTF.

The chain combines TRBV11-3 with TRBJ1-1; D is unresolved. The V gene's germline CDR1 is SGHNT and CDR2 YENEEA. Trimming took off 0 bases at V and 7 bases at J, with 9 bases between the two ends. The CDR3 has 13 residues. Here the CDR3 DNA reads TGTGCCAGCAGCTTAGACCCCGGGAGTGAAGCTTTCTTT. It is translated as CASSLDPGSEAFF.

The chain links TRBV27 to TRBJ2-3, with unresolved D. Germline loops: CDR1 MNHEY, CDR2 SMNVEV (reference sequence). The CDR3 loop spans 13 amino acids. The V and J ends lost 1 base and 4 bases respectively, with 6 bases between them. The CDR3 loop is CASSLFRADTQYF. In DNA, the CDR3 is TGTGCCAGCAGTTTATTTCGCGCAGATACGCAGTATTTT.

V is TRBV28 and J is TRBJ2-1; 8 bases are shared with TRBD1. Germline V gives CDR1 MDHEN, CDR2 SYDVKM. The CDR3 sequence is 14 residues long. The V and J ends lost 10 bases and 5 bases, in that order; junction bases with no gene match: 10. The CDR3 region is CATSGTGIHNEQFF. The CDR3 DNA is TGTGCCACCTCCGGGACAGGCATCCACAATGAGCAGTTCTTC.

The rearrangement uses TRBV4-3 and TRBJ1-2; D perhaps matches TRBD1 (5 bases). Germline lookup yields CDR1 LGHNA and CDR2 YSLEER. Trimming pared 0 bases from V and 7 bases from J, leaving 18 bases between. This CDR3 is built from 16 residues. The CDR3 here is CASSQDFPPGGSGYTF. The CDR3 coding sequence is TGCGCCAGCAGCCAAGATTTCCCGCCGGGGGGAAGTGGCTACACCTTC.

DNA of the CDR3: TGTGCCAGCAGCTTGGGACAGGGCACTAACTATGGCTACACCTTC. Translated, it gives CASSLGQGTNYGYTF. The chain links TRBV5-4 to TRBJ1-2, with 7 bases aligning to TRBD1. The ends lost 0 bases at V and 0 bases at J; junction bases unmatched: 2. The CDR3 is 15 residues long. In germline, CDR1 is SGHNT, CDR2 YYREEE (reference sequence). Full variable domain (rest looked up from reference TRBV5-4 and TRBJ1-2): ETGVTQSPTHLIKTRGQQVTLRCSSQSGHNTVSWYQQALGQGPQFIFQYYREEENGRGNFPPRFSGLQFPNYSSELNVNALELDDSALYLCASSLGQGTNYGYTFGSGTRLTVV.

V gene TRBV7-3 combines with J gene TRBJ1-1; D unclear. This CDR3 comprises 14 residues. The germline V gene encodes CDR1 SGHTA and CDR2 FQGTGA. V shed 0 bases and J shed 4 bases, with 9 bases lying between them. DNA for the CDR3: TGTGCCAGCAGCTTAACTCATAGCGGCACTGAAGCTTTCTTT. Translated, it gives CASSLTHSGTEAFF.

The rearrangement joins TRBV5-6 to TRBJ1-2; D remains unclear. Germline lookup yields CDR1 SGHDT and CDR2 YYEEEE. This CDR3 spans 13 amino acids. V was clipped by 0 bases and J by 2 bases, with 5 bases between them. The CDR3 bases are TGTGCCAGCAGCTTGGGGGAGAACTATGGCTACACCTTC. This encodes CASSLGENYGYTF.

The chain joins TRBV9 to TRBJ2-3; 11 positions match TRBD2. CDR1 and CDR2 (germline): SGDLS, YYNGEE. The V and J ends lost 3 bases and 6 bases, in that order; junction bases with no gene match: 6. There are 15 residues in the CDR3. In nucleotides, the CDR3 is TGTGCCAGCAGCGCCAGACTAGCGGGATTGGATACGCAGTATTTT. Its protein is CASSARLAGLDTQYF.